Shown below are 27 T cell receptor beta chains from a single sample sequenced in a study of blood T cells in healthy people across ages (dated by TCRdb to the mid-2010s). Libraries were built with 5' RACE. The reads were generated on an Illumina HiSeq 2500. A second PCR of roughly 6 to 11 cycles was run with a J-beta primer mix and a sample-barcoded 5' primer. In-frame beta chains were kept once TCRdb had trimmed the public reads at Q25 with fastp and called clones with MiXCR. Each entry is one CDR3 protein sequence, shown with its most common DNA and genes. A total of roughly 1,700,000 distinct CDR3 sequences appear in this sample, under 30% of them only once. The top ten clonotypes cover around 7.7% of the sample. The sequenced sample consisted of blood. The receptors shown here come from a woman aged 25 to 39 in good health.

This clonotype was picked up many times. V gene TRBV6-5 combines with J gene TRBJ2-7, with 7 bases that match TRBD2. Germline CDR1 is MNHEY and CDR2 is SVGAGI. J gave up 5 bases and V 7 bases, and 2 bases lay outside the gene matches. The CDR3 has 11 amino acids. Here the CDR3 DNA reads TGTGCCAGCACCCGGGGGGACGAGCAGTACTTC. As protein: CASTRGDEQYF.

V gene TRBV14 combines with J gene TRBJ2-4; D is ambiguous. Germline V gene sequence: CDR1 SGHDN, CDR2 FVKESK. V lost 4 bases to trimming and J lost 9 bases, with 13 bases between them. This CDR3 is built from 13 residues. In DNA, the CDR3 is TGTGCCAGCAGCCCTAATCGGATTGGCATTCAGTACTTC. It translates to CASSPNRIGIQYF.

This chain uses TRBV27 with TRBJ2-2, with TRBD1 identical over 8 bases. Trimming at V came to 3 bases and at J to 4 bases, leaving 4 bases not matched to a gene. The CDR3 totals 15 residues. Per germline, CDR1 MNHEY and CDR2 SMNVEV (reference sequence). The CDR3 bases are TGTGCCAGCAGTTTCCAGGACAGGGTCACCGGGGAGCTGTTTTTT. This gives the protein CASSFQDRVTGELFF.

This clonotype was seen only a few times. The J gene is TRBJ2-5, the V gene TRBV3-1, with 10 bases aligning to TRBD2. This CDR3 is built from 15 residues. CDR1 and CDR2 (germline): LGHDT, YNNKEL (reference sequence). V lost 4 bases, J lost 5 bases, and 7 bases stayed unmatched. The CDR3 is CASSPSAGGRETQYF. In DNA form, the CDR3 reads TGTGCCAGCAGCCCCTCAGCGGGAGGGAGGGAGACCCAGTACTTC.

This clonotype was observed a few times. This chain joins TRBV4-2 and TRBJ2-7; 7 positions agree with TRBD2. The CDR3 extends over 14 amino acids. Unmatched junction bases numbered 7, after V lost 3 bases and J lost 5 bases. Germline CDR1 is LGHNA and CDR2 is YNFKEQ. The CDR3 sequence is CASSQLTGRNEQYF. The CDR3 DNA reads TGTGCCAGCAGCCAGTTGACCGGGAGGAACGAGCAGTACTTC.

This sequence joins TRBV20-1 and TRBJ2-3; the D is unclear. Germline V lookup: CDR1 DFQATT, CDR2 SNEGSKA (reference sequence). Trimming shortened V by 0 bases and J by 4 bases, and 11 bases separated the two germline ends. This CDR3 contains 14 residues. In DNA form, the CDR3 reads TGCAGTGCTAGAGATCGAGCTTCGCCAGATACGCAGTATTTT. This encodes CSARDRASPDTQYF.

This clonotype was picked up a small number of times. V gene TRBV2 combines with J gene TRBJ2-3; D might be TRBD1 or TRBD2, each matching 5 bases. Trimming left V 10 bases short and J 4 bases short, with 21 bases between. This CDR3 has 15 residues. Germline CDR1 is SNHLY and CDR2 is FYNNEI. In nucleotides, the CDR3 is TGTGCCACTAAGAGGCCAGGGAGAAAACCAGATACGCAGTATTTT. Translated, it gives CATKRPGRKPDTQYF.

A remark on this clonotype: A read error may explain this, as a much larger clone is one base away. This is likely a read error, given that the CDR3 carries no conserved phenylalanine or tryptophan at its end. The DNA is omitted, as the CDR3 cannot be located on it reliably, and the CDR3 follows TCRdb's listing. The chain employs TRBV28 and TRBJ1-5. The CDR3 spans 11 residues, counting both ends. CDR1 MDHEN and CDR2 SYDVKM come from the germline V gene. CDR3 sequence: CASSSTFRKHC.

This chain links TRBV15 with TRBJ2-3; D remains ambiguous. Germline V gene sequence: CDR1 LNHNV, CDR2 YYDKDF (reference sequence). Trimming pared 2 bases from V and 2 bases from J, leaving 5 bases between. CDR3 size: 13 residues. CDR3 residues: CATSRPDTDTQYF. In DNA form, the CDR3 reads TGTGCCACCAGCAGACCCGACACAGATACGCAGTATTTT.

Of note for this clonotype: At one end the junction does not follow the germline gene, possibly because of a read error. V usage is TRBV7-9 and J usage is TRBJ1-5; D perhaps matches TRBD1 (6 bases). Per the germline V gene, CDR1 is SEHNR and CDR2 is FQNEAQ (reference sequence). The CDR3 contains 14 residues. CDR3 protein: CAGSSNQGNQPQHF. DNA of the CDR3: TGTGCCGGCAGCTCCAACCAGGGGAATCAGCCCCAGCATTTT.

This chain links TRBV4-2 with TRBJ2-1; D possibly matches TRBD1 or TRBD2 (6 bases each). Per germline, CDR1 LGHNA and CDR2 YNFKEQ. V was clipped by 6 bases and J by 3 bases, with 21 bases between them. The CDR3 consists of 17 residues. The CDR3 DNA is TGTGCCAGCAGTCCCCGTGGGGGCGGGGCTTTCTACAATGAGCAGTTCTTC. It translates to CASSPRGGGAFYNEQFF.

This clonotype was seen repeatedly, ten times or more. The chain is built from TRBV20-1 and TRBJ2-1, with 7 bases that match TRBD2. This CDR3 has 14 amino acids. CDR1 and CDR2 from the germline V gene are DFQATT and SNEGSKA (reference sequence). The junction had 4 bases not matched to a gene; V was cut back by 3 bases and J by 2 bases. This chain's CDR3 is CSASLGGAYNEQFF. Here the CDR3 DNA reads TGCAGTGCTAGTTTGGGGGGGGCCTACAATGAGCAGTTCTTC.

This clonotype appeared a few times. The chain carries TRBV7-9 and TRBJ1-6, with D maybe TRBD1 (5 bases). V lost 3 bases and J 8 bases, leaving 11 bases between the germline ends. This CDR3 has 14 residues. Germline-derived CDR1 and CDR2 are SEHNR and FQNEAQ (reference sequence). The CDR3 loop reads CASSFRTTDSPLHF. The CDR3, as DNA: TGTGCCAGCAGCTTTAGGACAACGGATTCACCCCTCCACTTT.

There are many counts of this clonotype. The chain couples TRBV6-5 to TRBJ2-1; TRBD2 agrees at 11 bases. V was clipped by 6 bases and J by 2 bases; unmatched bases: 3. The germline CDR1 and CDR2 sequences are MNHEY and SVGAGI. The CDR3 totals 15 residues. The CDR3 region has the DNA TGTGCCAGCAGAAGTAGCGGGGGGGCCTACAATGAGCAGTTCTTC. Residues: CASRSSGGAYNEQFF.

In its sample, this clonotype was seen once. One base away lies a much larger clone, so this may be a sequencing read error. The genes are TRBV4-1 and TRBJ1-6; no clear D gene. Per germline, CDR1 MGHRA and CDR2 YSYEKL. Between the trimmed V and J ends, which lost 1 base and 7 bases, there was a span of 11 bases. This CDR3 spans 15 amino acids. The CDR3 DNA sequence: TGCGCCAGCAGCCAAGTTCCATCGTCGAATTCACCCCTCCACTTT. This translates into CASSQVPSSNSPLHF.

This clonotype appeared a single time. This clone may be a read error of a much larger clone one base away. The rearrangement joins TRBV5-1 to TRBJ2-1; no clear D gene. The CDR3 loop spans 17 amino acids. CDR1 is SGHRS, CDR2 YFSETQ, per germline. CDR3 nucleotides: TGCGTCAGCAGCTTGGGTAGGCCTTTGAGCTCCTACAATGAGCAGTTCTTC. Amino acids: CVSSLGRPLSSYNEQFF.

The J gene is TRBJ2-3, the V gene TRBV20-1; TRBD1 or TRBD2 may be the D gene (5 bases each). Germline CDR1 reads DFQATT; CDR2 reads SNEGSKA (reference sequence). This CDR3 is 15 amino acids long. The V end was cut by 3 bases, the J end by 0 bases, with 13 bases between. The CDR3 nucleotides are TGCAGTGCTAGTGATCCGGGACGGAGCACAGATACGCAGTATTTT. This sequence encodes CSASDPGRSTDTQYF.

Of note for this clonotype: This may arise from a read error, as a much more abundant clone is one base away. The chain uses TRBV20-1 and TRBJ2-7, with 12 bases lining up with TRBD2. Trimming cost V 3 bases and J 7 bases; bases outside gene matches: 10. This CDR3 has 15 residues. The germline V gene has CDR1 DFQATT and CDR2 SNEGSKA (reference sequence). CDR3 residues: CSASASSGGANEQYF. As DNA, the CDR3 is TGCAGTGCTAGTGCCTCTAGCGGGGGGGCGAATGAGCAGTACTTC.

The V and J genes are TRBV20-1 and TRBJ2-7; 8 bases match TRBD2. The J call is in doubt because the DNA end fits TRBJ2-5 better. The CDR3 sequence is 17 residues long. Germline V gene sequence: CDR1 DFQATT, CDR2 SNEGSKA (reference sequence). The DNA of the CDR3 is TGCAGTGCTAGAGGGGCCGGGACTAGTGGGGGGGGTGGGACCCAGTACTTC. Translated: CSARGAGTSGGGGTQYF.

The genes are TRBV27 and TRBJ2-3; tentatively, D is TRBD2 (6 bases). This CDR3 spans 15 amino acids. V gave up 5 bases and J gave up 0 bases, with 12 bases separating them. From germline, CDR1 is MNHEY and CDR2 SMNVEV (reference sequence). CDR3 coding DNA: TGTGCCAGCAGTGCCAAAAGCGGGAGCACAGATACGCAGTATTTT. Translating gives CASSAKSGSTDTQYF.

A remark on this clonotype: This clone may be a read error of a much larger clone one base away. V usage is TRBV9 and J usage is TRBJ2-7, with D possibly matching TRBD1 (6 bases). The CDR3 covers 14 residues. CDR1 is SGDLS and CDR2 is YYNGEE in the germline V gene. The CDR3 sequence is CASSFGQNSYGQYF. The DNA for the CDR3 is TGTGCCAGCAGCTTCGGACAGAACTCCTACGGGCAGTACTTC. Full variable domain (remainder filled in from reference TRBV9 and TRBJ2-7): DSGVTQTPKHLITATGQRVTLRCSPRSGDLSVYWYQQSLDQGLQFLIQYYNGEERAKGNILERFSAQQFPDLHSELNLSSLELGDSALYFCASSFGQNSYGQYFGPGTRLTVT.

V and J are TRBV6-2 or TRBV6-3 and TRBJ2-7; D remains ambiguous. The CDR3 runs 15 residues. Germline V gene sequence: CDR1 MNHEY, CDR2 SVGEGT. V was trimmed by 5 bases and J by 6 bases, leaving 20 bases between them. The CDR3 loop reads CASSRRNRMMGEQYF. The CDR3 DNA reads TGTGCCAGCAGTCGCAGGAACCGGATGATGGGCGAGCAGTACTTC.

This chain connects TRBV7-2 to TRBJ1-1; D not certain. CDR3 length equals 15 residues. Germline CDR1 and CDR2: SGHTA and FQGNSA. The V end lost 1 base, the J end lost 1 base, and 10 bases lay between the germline ends. Here the CDR3 DNA reads TGTGCCAGCAGCTTAGATCCCGCGAGGAACACTGAAGCTTTCTTT. Its protein is CASSLDPARNTEAFF.

The J gene is TRBJ1-2, the V gene TRBV20-1, with D hard to call. V was shortened by 3 bases and J by 10 bases, with 18 bases between the two germline ends. This CDR3 comprises 13 residues. Germline-derived CDR1 and CDR2 are DFQATT and SNEGSKA (reference sequence). CDR3 sequence: CSARSGSSGDYTF. CDR3 DNA sequence: TGCAGTGCTAGGTCCGGCAGTTCAGGAGACTACACCTTC.

This clonotype was observed many times. The V and J genes are TRBV9 and TRBJ2-7, with 13 nucleotides matching TRBD2. The CDR3 consists of 14 residues. Losses at the gene ends were 7 bases for V and 4 bases for J; bases not matched to a gene: 5. Germline lookup yields CDR1 SGDLS and CDR2 YYNGEE. CDR3 DNA sequence: TGTGCCAGCTCCGGGACTAGCGGGATATACGAGCAGTACTTC. Translated, it gives CASSGTSGIYEQYF.

The sample holds many counts of this clonotype. This chain connects TRBV7-2 to TRBJ2-7; D perhaps matches TRBD2 (6 bases). Between the trimmed V and J ends, which lost 5 bases and 2 bases, there was a span of 19 bases. Per the germline V gene, CDR1 is SGHTA and CDR2 is FQGNSA. The length of the CDR3 is 16 residues. The CDR3 sequence: CASSVRFGGITYEQYF. In nucleotides, the CDR3 is TGTGCCAGCAGCGTAAGGTTCGGGGGAATTACCTACGAGCAGTACTTC.

This chain links TRBV6-5 with TRBJ2-3, with TRBD2 matching 9 bases. CDR3 length: 17 amino acids. Germline V gene data show CDR1 as MNHEY and CDR2 as SVGAGI. The V gene end was trimmed by 3 bases and the J gene end by 5 bases; junction bases not matched to a gene: 12. The CDR3 bases are TGTGCCAGCAGTTATTCGTTAGCGGGAGCGAGCGAAGATACGCAGTATTTT. It codes for CASSYSLAGASEDTQYF.